Listed below are T cell receptor beta chains from one sample, sequenced in a study of cytomegalovirus exposure and HLA in healthy donors. The table came from immunoSEQ multiplex PCR; TCRdb's copy has only in-frame clones and leaves some out. The top ten clones hold 1.5% to 2% of a sample with some 150,000 clones, roughly 81% of them seen once. The sequenced sample consisted of PBMCs. The receptor source for this set is a female donor in good health and CMV-seronegative. Each CDR3 is given with its conserved first and last residue. The D gene is left open where the match is weak. Size is omitted from some rows. Given values are once, few, many or a class for expanded clones.

-	TRBV18	-	TRBJ1-4	CASSPGEGNEKLFF	TGTGCCAGCTCACCGGGAGAGGGTAATGAAAAACTGTTTTTT
-	TRBV12-5	TRBD2	TRBJ2-4	CASGLVPSGGSKNIQYF	TGTGCTAGTGGTTTGGTACCCAGCGGGGGGTCCAAAAACATTCAGTACTTC
-	TRBV7-9	TRBD1	TRBJ1-2	CASSLARAGGAHYYGYTF	TGTGCCAGCAGCTTAGCGAGGGCAGGGGGCGCACACTACTATGGCTACACCTTC
once	TRBV27	TRBD2	TRBJ2-3	CASSHSGRGTDTQYF	TGTGCCAGCAGCCATAGCGGGAGGGGCACAGATACGCAGTATTTT
-	TRBV7-2	-	TRBJ2-7	CASSLNPGRGRKYF	TGTGCCAGCAGCTTAAATCCGGGTCGAGGAAGAAAGTACTTC
-	TRBV7-9	-	TRBJ2-5	CAGSLVRDPTQYF	TGTGCCGGCAGCCTGGTCAGGGATCCGACCCAGTACTTC
-	TRBV19	-	TRBJ2-5	CASSPEGPGQETQYF	TGTGCCAGTAGTCCTGAGGGTCCAGGCCAAGAGACCCAGTACTTC
few	TRBV7-9	-	TRBJ2-7	CASSLGAGDEQYF	TGTGCCAGCAGCCTCGGTGCAGGTGACGAGCAGTACTTC
-	TRBV19	TRBD1	TRBJ1-1	CASIEGTGPYEAFF	TGTGCCAGTATAGAGGGGACAGGGCCCTATGAAGCTTTCTTT
-	TRBV6-6	-	TRBJ2-1	CASTSTENEQFF	TGTGCCAGCACCTCGACAGAGAATGAGCAGTTCTTC
-	TRBV25-1	-	TRBJ1-2	CAGSEFWVFNYDYTF	TGTGCCGGCAGTGAATTTTGGGTTTTTAACTATGACTACACCTTC
-	TRBV10-3	TRBD1	TRBJ1-1	CAISEGGQSKGVEAFF	TGTGCCATCAGTGAAGGGGGACAGTCTAAAGGGGTTGAAGCTTTCTTT
few	TRBV2	-	TRBJ1-4	CASSDRVLFF	TGTGCCAGCAGTGACAGGGTACTGTTTTTT
-	TRBV7-9	-	TRBJ2-5	CASSLGEGQETQYF	TGTGCCAGCAGCTTAGGAGAGGGACAAGAGACCCAGTACTTC
-	TRBV27	-	TRBJ2-7	CASSSSYEQYF	TGTGCCAGCAGTTCTTCCTACGAGCAGTACTTC
-	TRBV19	TRBD1	TRBJ1-1	CASSTDGQGGEAFF	TGTGCCAGTAGTACTGACGGACAGGGTGGGGAAGCTTTCTTT
-	TRBV19	-	TRBJ1-4	CASTVDTRYEKLFF	TGTGCCAGTACAGTGGACACGCGTTATGAAAAACTGTTTTTT
-	TRBV5-4	-	TRBJ2-5	CASSLRSKETQYF	TGTGCCAGCAGCTTAAGGAGCAAGGAGACCCAGTACTTC
-	TRBV5-5	TRBD1	TRBJ1-1	CASSRDRNAEAFF	TGTGCCAGCAGCCGGGACAGGAATGCTGAAGCTTTCTTT
-	TRBV5-4	-	TRBJ1-1	CASISRNTEAFF	TGTGCCAGCATATCGCGGAACACTGAAGCTTTCTTT
-	TRBV6-1	-	TRBJ2-7	CASSETGPSNEQYF	TGTGCCAGCAGTGAAACAGGGCCCTCGAACGAGCAGTACTTC
-	TRBV4-1	-	TRBJ1-1	CASSPILESNTEAFF	TGCGCCAGCAGCCCAATTCTAGAGTCGAACACTGAAGCTTTCTTT
-	TRBV10-3	-	TRBJ1-2	CASTGPGGYTF	TGTGCCTCGACAGGCCCAGGAGGCTACACCTTC
-	TRBV28	-	TRBJ1-2	CASSNRWMTNYGYTF	TGTGCCAGCAGTAACAGGTGGATGACTAACTATGGCTACACCTTC
-	TRBV19	-	TRBJ1-2	CASSIPRGVYGYTF	TGTGCCAGTAGTATCCCCCGAGGAGTCTATGGCTACACCTTC
-	TRBV6-6	TRBD2	TRBJ2-3	CASEIAGASTDTQYF	TGTGCCAGCGAGATAGCGGGGGCTAGCACAGATACGCAGTATTTT
few	TRBV7-3	TRBD1	TRBJ2-7	CASSRTGTSEQYF	TGTGCCAGCAGCCGGACAGGGACCAGCGAGCAGTACTTC
-	TRBV27	-	TRBJ1-6	CASWGRGATSPLHF	TGTGCCAGCTGGGGGAGGGGGGCTACTTCACCCCTCCACTTT
-	TRBV15	-	TRBJ1-1	CATSRAGMNTEAFF	TGTGCCACCAGCAGAGCGGGGATGAACACTGAAGCTTTCTTT
-	TRBV6-5	TRBD2	TRBJ2-1	CASSYYRTSGILMFF	TGTGCCAGCAGTTACTATAGGACTAGCGGGATCTTAATGTTCTTC
-	TRBV6-1	TRBD1	TRBJ1-2	CAGWGQGIIDYGYTF	TGTGCGGGCTGGGGACAGGGGATAATCGACTATGGCTACACCTTC
-	TRBV19	TRBD1	TRBJ1-2	CASSSLQTGRYGYTF	TGTGCCAGTAGTTCACTTCAGACAGGGCGCTATGGCTACACCTTC
-	TRBV11-1	-	TRBJ1-2	CASSFDSVYGYTF	TGTGCCAGCAGCTTCGACAGCGTCTATGGCTACACCTTC
-	TRBV6-5	-	TRBJ2-5	CASSYYLGRGDEQYF	TGTGCCAGCAGTTACTATCTTGGCAGGGGGGATGAGCAGTACTTC
few	TRBV11-2	TRBD1	TRBJ1-2	CASSTPRTGGGYTF	TGTGCCAGCAGCACACCTAGGACAGGTGGCGGCTACACCTTC
-	TRBV19	-	TRBJ2-2	CASSIGLAINTGELFF	TGTGCCAGTAGTATAGGTCTAGCGATTAACACCGGGGAGCTGTTTTTT
-	TRBV9	-	TRBJ1-3	CASSPPTQTRDPGNTIYF	TGTGCCAGCAGCCCCCCAACCCAGACCAGGGATCCTGGAAACACCATATATTTT
-	TRBV19	-	TRBJ1-2	CASRLGGAGYTF	TGTGCCAGTAGGCTCGGGGGTGCGGGCTACACCTTC
-	TRBV28	-	TRBJ1-5	CASSSGVKIDGGNQPQHF	TGTGCCAGCAGTTCGGGGGTTAAAATCGACGGGGGAAATCAGCCCCAGCATTTT
-	TRBV19	-	TRBJ2-5	CASNSKMPQETQYF	TGTGCCAGTAATAGCAAAATGCCCCAAGAGACCCAGTACTTC
-	TRBV27	TRBD2	TRBJ2-7	CASSLGWTSGRTHYEQYF	TGTGCCAGCAGTTTAGGCTGGACTAGCGGGAGGACTCACTACGAGCAGTACTTC
-	TRBV29-1	-	TRBJ1-5	CSVGDRLSNQPQHF	TGCAGCGTTGGCGACAGGCTTAGCAATCAGCCCCAGCATTTT
-	TRBV7-6	TRBD2	TRBJ2-2	CASSLRGTSGITDTGELFF	TGTGCCAGCAGCTTGCGTGGGACTAGCGGGATCACGGACACCGGGGAGCTGTTTTTT
-	TRBV6-6	TRBD2	TRBJ2-7	CASSPRTSGLYEQYF	TGTGCCAGCAGTCCCCGGACTAGCGGGCTCTACGAGCAGTACTTC
-	TRBV6-1	TRBD1	TRBJ1-3	CASGDSSGNTIYF	TGTGCCAGCGGGGACAGCTCTGGAAACACCATATATTTT
-	TRBV19	TRBD1	TRBJ1-1	CASSITGQGVAFF	TGTGCCAGTAGTATAACAGGACAGGGGGTAGCTTTCTTT
once	TRBV6-5	-	TRBJ2-3	CASSFTRVGTDTQYF	TGTGCCAGCAGTTTTACCAGGGTGGGCACAGATACGCAGTATTTT
-	TRBV29-1	-	TRBJ2-5	CSVLSPNAGETQYF	TGCAGCGTTCTATCCCCTAATGCGGGCGAGACCCAGTACTTC
-	TRBV10-3	TRBD2	TRBJ2-1	CAISPGLAGVYYNEQFF	TGTGCCATCAGCCCTGGACTAGCGGGGGTGTACTACAATGAGCAGTTCTTC
-	TRBV27	TRBD1	TRBJ1-2	CASSLGTGNYGYTF	TGTGCCAGCAGTCTGGGGACAGGGAACTATGGCTACACCTTC
-	TRBV30	TRBD1	TRBJ2-6	CAWSAGGRGLGGANVLTF	TGTGCCTGGAGTGCCGGGGGCAGGGGGCTAGGTGGGGCCAACGTCCTGACTTTC
-	TRBV19	-	TRBJ1-2	CASSISQGNYGYTF	TGTGCCAGTAGTATATCCCAGGGAAACTATGGCTACACCTTC
-	TRBV6-4	TRBD1	TRBJ1-2	CASSAMGQGGTGYPF	TGTGCCAGCAGTGCTATGGGACAGGGCGGAACTGGCTACCCCTTC
-	TRBV28	TRBD2	TRBJ2-1	CASSLVSGSSYNEQFF	TGTGCCAGCAGTTTGGTTAGCGGGAGCTCCTACAATGAGCAGTTCTTC
-	TRBV6-1	-	TRBJ1-2	CASSTETSNYGYTF	TGTGCCAGCAGCACAGAAACCTCTAACTATGGCTACACCTTC
-	TRBV19	-	TRBJ1-2	CASRPTGGYTF	TGTGCCAGTAGACCGACGGGTGGCTACACCTTC
-	TRBV7-2	TRBD1	TRBJ1-2	CASSLARDREIGNYGYTF	TGTGCCAGCAGCTTAGCGCGGGACAGGGAGATCGGTAACTATGGCTACACCTTC